The present T cell receptor (beta chain) was sequenced within a study of vaccination and CD4 T cells after COVID-19. Study-wide context: A CEFX pool, an HIV-1 Nef pool, or no peptide went to control cultures. Notes on the study in general: Spike mono-reactivity marked 304 of 307 vaccine-specific clones in convalescent patients.

The treatment denotes: approximately 9-day PBMC culture with coronavirus spike peptide pools or control peptides (ViraFEST assay). ViraFEST relied on peptide pools to expand antigen-specific T cells; the TCRs were sequenced afterward. Germline CDR1 is SGHRS and CDR2 is YFSETQ. The CDR3 is 15 amino acids. Germline trimming cut 3 bases from V and 4 bases from J; bases unmatched to any gene: 8. Comments on this clonotype: Antigen specificity is unknown.

An Oncomine TCR Beta short-read assay was used to sequence the DNA from cultured CD4+ T cells. TCRdb independently ran MiXCR on the PCR reads; one entry per CDR3 protein. Of roughly 13,000 distinct CDR3 sequences in the sample, approximately 58% were seen once. The TCR was taken from a human donor who had recovered from COVID-19. Sample: CD4+ T cells from blood, cultured in vitro. The V gene is TRBV5-1, the J gene TRBJ2-5; 8 nucleotides match TRBD1. The CDR3 reads CASSSRTGSGETQYF. CDR3 DNA sequence: TGCGCCAGCAGCTCCAGGACAGGGTCAGGAGAGACCCAGTACTTC.